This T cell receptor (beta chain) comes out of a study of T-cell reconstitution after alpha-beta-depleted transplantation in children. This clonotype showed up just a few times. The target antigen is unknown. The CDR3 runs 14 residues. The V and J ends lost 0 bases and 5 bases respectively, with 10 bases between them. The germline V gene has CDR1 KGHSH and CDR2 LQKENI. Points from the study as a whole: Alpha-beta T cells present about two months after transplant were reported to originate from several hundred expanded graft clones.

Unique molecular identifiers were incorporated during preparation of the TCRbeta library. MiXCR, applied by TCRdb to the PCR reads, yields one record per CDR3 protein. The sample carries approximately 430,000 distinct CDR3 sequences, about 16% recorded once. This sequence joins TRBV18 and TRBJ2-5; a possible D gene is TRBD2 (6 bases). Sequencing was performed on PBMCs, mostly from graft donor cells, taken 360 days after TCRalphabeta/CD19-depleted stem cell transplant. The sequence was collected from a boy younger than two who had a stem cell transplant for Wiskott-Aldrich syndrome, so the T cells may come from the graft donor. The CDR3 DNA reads TGTGCCAGCTCACCACCCTACGGAGGGGAGACCCAGTACTTC. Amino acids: CASSPPYGGETQYF.